This is a list of T cell receptor beta chains from one sample in a study of CD8+ T cells in alopecia areata. The repertoire was sequenced with immunoSEQ multiplex PCR; TCRdb's copy has only in-frame clones and lacks some. The table lists about 180,000 clones, almost 65% of them singletons. The sample was CD4+ T cells sorted from blood, taken at week 0. The origin of the receptors is a human donor with alopecia areata. Both conserved end residues are part of each CDR3.

cdr3_aa: CASSLEHRTEAFF
v_call: TRBV7-9
cdr3_length: 13

cdr3_aa: CASSQDGTINYGYTF
v_call: TRBV4-3
cdr3_length: 15

cdr3_aa: CAWSPLELAGASYEQYF
v_call: TRBV30
cdr3_length: 17

cdr3_aa: CASRKQGGGNSPLHF
v_call: TRBV2
cdr3_length: 15

cdr3_aa: CSVEGRQETQYF
v_call: TRBV29-1
cdr3_length: 12

cdr3_aa: CSVRGQGAGEQYF
v_call: TRBV29-1
cdr3_length: 13

cdr3_aa: CATSRPGIEAYEQYF
v_call: TRBV15
cdr3_length: 15

cdr3_aa: CASQLGGLDQPQHF
v_call: TRBV6-6
cdr3_length: 14

cdr3_aa: CASSGDSNSPLHF
v_call: TRBV2
cdr3_length: 13

cdr3_aa: CSVHPSGGFGEQFF
v_call: TRBV29-1
cdr3_length: 14

cdr3_aa: CASSLDPKGEAFF
v_call: TRBV7-6
cdr3_length: 13

cdr3_aa: CASSLSQGPEAFF
v_call: TRBV7-8
cdr3_length: 13

cdr3_aa: CASSVGQGPYEQYF
v_call: TRBV9
cdr3_length: 14

cdr3_aa: CASSYEDPATDTQYF
v_call: TRBV6-6
cdr3_length: 15

cdr3_aa: CASKDAHNSPLHF
v_call: TRBV6-5
cdr3_length: 13

cdr3_aa: CASSRAVNTEAFF
v_call: TRBV4-3
cdr3_length: 13